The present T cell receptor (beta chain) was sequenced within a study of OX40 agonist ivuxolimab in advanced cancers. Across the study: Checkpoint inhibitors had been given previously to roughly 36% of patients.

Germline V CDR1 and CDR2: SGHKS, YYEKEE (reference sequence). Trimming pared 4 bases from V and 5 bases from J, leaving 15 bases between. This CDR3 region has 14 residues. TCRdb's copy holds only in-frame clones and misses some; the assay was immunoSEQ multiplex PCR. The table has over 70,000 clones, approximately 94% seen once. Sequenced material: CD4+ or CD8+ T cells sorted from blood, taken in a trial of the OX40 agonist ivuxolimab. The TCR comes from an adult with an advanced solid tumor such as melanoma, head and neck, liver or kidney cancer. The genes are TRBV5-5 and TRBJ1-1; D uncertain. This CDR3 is CASSPLGSGTEAFF. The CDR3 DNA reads TGTGCCAGCAGCCCATTGGGATCAGGAACTGAAGCTTTCTTT. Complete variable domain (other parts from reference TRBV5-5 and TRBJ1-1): DAGVTQSPTHLIKTRGQQVTLRCSPISGHKSVSWYQQVLGQGPQFIFQYYEKEERGRGNFPDRFSARQFPNYSSELNVNALLLGDSALYLCASSPLGSGTEAFFGQGTRLTVV.